The entry that follows covers one T cell receptor (beta chain) sequence. Its antigen is not known. Per the germline V gene, CDR1 is LGHNT and CDR2 is FRNRAP. The CDR3 runs to 13 residues. V was shortened by 2 bases and J by 6 bases, with 7 bases between the two germline ends. Produced via immunoSEQ multiplex PCR; TCRdb's table is partial and in-frame only. The sample lists about 960,000 clones; approximately 80% were seen once. The data are from a study of shared clonotypes between healthy human individuals. Study findings and constraints: The study generally estimated greater richness for naive than memory subsets. When compared with the clonotypes that were shared by all four sorted-subset donors, the non-shared clonotypes turned out to have lower generation probabilities.

Sequences were obtained from memory CD4+ T cells sorted from blood. Subset of the sample: CD45RA-negative fraction. This TCR derives from a man aged 18 to 29 in good health. The V gene is TRBV12-5, the J gene TRBJ2-2; maybe TRBD2 (5 bases). CDR3 residues: CASGLLASGELFF. CDR3 nucleotide sequence: TGTGCTAGTGGTTTGCTAGCATCCGGGGAGCTGTTTTTT.